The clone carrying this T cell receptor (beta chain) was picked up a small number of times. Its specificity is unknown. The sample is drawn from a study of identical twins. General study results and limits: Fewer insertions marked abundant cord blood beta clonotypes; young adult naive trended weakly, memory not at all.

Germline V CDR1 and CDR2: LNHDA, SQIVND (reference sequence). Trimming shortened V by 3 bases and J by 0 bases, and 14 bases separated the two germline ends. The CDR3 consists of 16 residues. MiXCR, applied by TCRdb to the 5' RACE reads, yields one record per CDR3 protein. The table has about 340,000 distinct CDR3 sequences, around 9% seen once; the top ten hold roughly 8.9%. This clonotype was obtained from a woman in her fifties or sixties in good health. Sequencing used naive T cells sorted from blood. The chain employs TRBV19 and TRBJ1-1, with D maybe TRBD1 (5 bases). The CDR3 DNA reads TGTGCCAGTAGTATTGACGCAGGGATATTGAACACTGAAGCTTTCTTT. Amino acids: CASSIDAGILNTEAFF. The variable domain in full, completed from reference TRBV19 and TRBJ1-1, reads DGGITQSPKYLFRKEGQNVTLSCEQNLNHDAMYWYRQDPGQGLRLIYYSQIVNDFQKGDIAEGYSVSREKKESFPLTVTSAQKNPTAFYLCASSIDAGILNTEAFFGQGTRLTVV.